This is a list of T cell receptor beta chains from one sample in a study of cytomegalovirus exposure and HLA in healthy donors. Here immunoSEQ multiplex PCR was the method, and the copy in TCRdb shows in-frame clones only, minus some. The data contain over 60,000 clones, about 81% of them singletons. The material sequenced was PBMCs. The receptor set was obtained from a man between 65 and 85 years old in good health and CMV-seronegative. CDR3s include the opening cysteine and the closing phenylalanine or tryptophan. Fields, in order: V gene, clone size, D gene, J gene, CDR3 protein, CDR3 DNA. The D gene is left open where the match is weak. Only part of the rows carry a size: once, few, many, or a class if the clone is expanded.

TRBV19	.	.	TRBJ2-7	CASSFQGGLYEQYF	TGTGCCAGTAGTTTCCAGGGGGGATTGTACGAGCAGTACTTC
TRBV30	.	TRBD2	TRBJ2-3	CAWSPSLAGTDTQYF	TGTGCCTGGAGTCCCTCACTAGCGGGCACAGATACGCAGTATTTT
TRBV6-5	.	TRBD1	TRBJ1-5	CASSYGRGQNQPQHF	TGTGCCAGCAGTTACGGCAGGGGGCAAAATCAGCCCCAGCATTTT
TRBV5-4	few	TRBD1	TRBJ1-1	CASSVQGAWNTEAFF	TGTGCCAGCAGCGTGCAGGGGGCTTGGAACACTGAAGCTTTCTTT
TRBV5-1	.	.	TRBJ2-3	CASSDSPTGGGTDTQYF	TGCGCCAGCAGCGACAGCCCCACAGGGGGGGGCACAGATACGCAGTATTTT
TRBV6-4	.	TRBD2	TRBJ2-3	CASSDTGGADTQYF	TGTGCCAGCAGTGACACTGGGGGGGCAGATACGCAGTATTTT
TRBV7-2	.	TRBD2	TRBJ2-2	CASSLEGTSARELFF	TGTGCCAGCAGCTTGGAAGGGACTAGCGCGCGGGAGCTGTTTTTT
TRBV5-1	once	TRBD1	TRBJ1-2	CASSLVHIGDRPTYGYTF	TGCGCCAGCAGCTTGGTACACATTGGGGACAGGCCGACCTATGGCTACACCTTC
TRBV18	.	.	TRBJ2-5	CASSPPGKQETQYF	TGTGCCAGCTCACCGCCCGGGAAGCAAGAGACCCAGTACTTC
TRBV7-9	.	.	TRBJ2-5	CASSQTAETQYF	TGTGCCAGCAGCCAGACAGCGGAGACCCAGTACTTC
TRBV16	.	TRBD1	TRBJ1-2	CASSQSGTGKNGYTF	TGTGCCAGCAGCCAATCAGGGACAGGGAAGAATGGCTACACCTTC
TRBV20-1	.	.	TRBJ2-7	CSAKTHYEQYF	TGCAGTGCTAAAACACATTACGAGCAGTACTTC
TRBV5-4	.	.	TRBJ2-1	CASSFENEQFF	TGTGCCAGCAGCTTTGAGAATGAGCAGTTCTTC
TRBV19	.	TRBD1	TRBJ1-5	CASKQGVSNQPQHF	TGTGCCAGTAAGCAGGGGGTCTCAAATCAGCCCCAGCATTTT
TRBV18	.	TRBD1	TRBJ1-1	CASSTTGGNTEAFF	TGTGCCAGCTCAACCACAGGGGGCAACACTGAAGCTTTCTTT
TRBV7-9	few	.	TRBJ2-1	CASSSDNFVDRKLFF	TGTGCCAGCAGCTCAGATAATTTCGTAGACAGAAAACTGTTCTTC
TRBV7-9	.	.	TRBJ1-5	CASSLELNQPQHF	TGTGCCAGCAGCCTCGAGCTCAATCAGCCCCAGCATTTT
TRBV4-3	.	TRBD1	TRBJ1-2	CASSQGGTGGRGYTF	TGCGCCAGCAGCCAAGGAGGGACAGGGGGCCGGGGCTACACCTTC
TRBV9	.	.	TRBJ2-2	CASSLTGSTGELFF	TGTGCCAGCAGCCTTACAGGTTCGACCGGGGAGCTGTTTTTT
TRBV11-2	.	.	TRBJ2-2	CASSLGGTNTGELFF	TGTGCCAGCAGCTTGGGCGGGACGAACACCGGGGAGCTGTTTTTT
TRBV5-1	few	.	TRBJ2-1	CASSLAGEQFF	TGCGCCAGCAGCTTGGCCGGGGAGCAGTTCTTC
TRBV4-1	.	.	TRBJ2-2	CASSQESAGGELFF	TGCGCCAGCAGCCAAGAGTCCGCGGGCGGGGAGCTGTTTTTT
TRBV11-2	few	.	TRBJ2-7	CASSRGTAYEQYF	TGTGCCAGCTCCCGGGGGACGGCCTACGAGCAGTACTTC
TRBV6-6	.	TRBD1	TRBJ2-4	CASSTRTGDIQYF	TGTGCCAGCAGCACCCGGACAGGTGACATTCAGTACTTC
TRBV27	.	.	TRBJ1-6	CASSLYRGENSPLHF	TGTGCCAGCAGTTTATATCGGGGGGAGAATTCACCCCTCCACTTT
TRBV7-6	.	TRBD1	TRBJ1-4	CASSLGQADEKLFF	TGTGCCAGCAGCCTGGGACAGGCCGACGAAAAACTGTTTTTT
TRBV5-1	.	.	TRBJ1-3	CASSLYGISSGNTIYF	TGCGCCAGCAGCTTGTACGGGATCAGCTCTGGAAACACCATATATTTT
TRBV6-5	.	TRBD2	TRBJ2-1	CASSRSGGAYNEQFF	TGTGCCAGCAGTAGAAGCGGGGGGGCCTATAATGAGCAGTTCTTC
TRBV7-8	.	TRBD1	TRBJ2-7	CASSVNRGPAYEQYF	TGTGCCAGCAGCGTAAACAGGGGGCCAGCCTACGAGCAGTACTTC
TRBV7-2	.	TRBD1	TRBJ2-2	CASDYRGLIQGGELFF	TGTGCCAGCGACTACAGGGGGCTAATACAGGGCGGGGAGCTGTTTTTT
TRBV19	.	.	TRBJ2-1	CASSTDPSSYNEQFF	TGTGCCAGTTCAACCGATCCGAGCTCCTACAATGAGCAGTTCTTC
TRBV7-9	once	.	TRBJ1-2	CSSSLGRTLTSYGYTF	TGTTCCAGCAGCTTAGGACGGACTTTAACGAGCTATGGCTACACCTTC
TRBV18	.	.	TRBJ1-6	CASSPGQDNSPLHF	TGTGCCAGCTCACCGGGGCAGGATAATTCACCCCTCCACTTT
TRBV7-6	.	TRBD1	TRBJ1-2	CASSLEGGPQGGGYTF	TGTGCCAGCAGCTTAGAAGGGGGCCCCCAAGGGGGAGGCTACACCTTC
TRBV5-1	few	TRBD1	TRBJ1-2	CASSLGGTGNYGYTF	TGCGCCAGCAGTTTGGGCGGGACAGGGAACTATGGCTACACCTTC
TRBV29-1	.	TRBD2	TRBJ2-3	CSVERTSADTQYF	TGCAGCGTTGAAAGGACTAGCGCAGATACGCAGTATTTT
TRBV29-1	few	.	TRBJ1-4	CSVAAGRQKLFF	TGCAGCGTTGCCGCGGGACGCCAAAAACTGTTTTTT
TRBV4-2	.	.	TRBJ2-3	CASSQDLGGAADTQYF	TGTGCCAGCAGCCAAGATCTTGGGGGGGCTGCAGATACGCAGTATTTT
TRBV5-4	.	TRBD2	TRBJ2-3	CASSLALAGGGLDTQYF	TGTGCCAGCAGCTTGGCACTAGCGGGAGGGGGTCTCGATACGCAGTATTTT
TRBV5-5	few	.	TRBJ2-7	CASIGGSYEQYF	TGTGCCAGCATAGGGGGCTCCTACGAGCAGTACTTC
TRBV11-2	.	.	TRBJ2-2	CASSSRPSLFF	TGTGCCAGCAGCTCACGCCCGAGTCTGTTTTTT
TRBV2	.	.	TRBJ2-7	CASSVKGVYEQYF	TGTGCCAGCAGTGTAAAGGGGGTGTACGAGCAGTACTTC
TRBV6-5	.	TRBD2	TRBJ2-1	CASRRLAGSYNEQFF	TGTGCCAGCAGGAGACTAGCGGGCTCCTACAATGAGCAGTTCTTC
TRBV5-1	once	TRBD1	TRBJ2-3	CASRAGQGVIPTDTQYF	TGCGCCAGCAGAGCGGGACAGGGGGTTATTCCCACAGATACGCAGTATTTT
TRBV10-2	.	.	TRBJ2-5	CASSEVYSPGETQYF	TGCGCCAGCAGTGAGGTGTACAGTCCCGGTGAGACCCAGTACTTC
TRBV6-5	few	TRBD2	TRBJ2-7	CATRSGEGCEQYF	TGTGCCACCCGCTCGGGGGAGGGTTGCGAGCAGTACTTC
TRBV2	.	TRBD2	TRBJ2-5	CASSDMGRADETQYF	TGTGCCAGCAGTGATATGGGGAGGGCCGATGAGACCCAGTACTTC
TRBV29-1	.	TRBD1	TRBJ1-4	CSVAGQGSGNEKLFF	TGCAGCGTTGCAGGACAGGGGTCGGGTAATGAAAAACTGTTTTTT
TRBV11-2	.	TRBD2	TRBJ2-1	CASSFSGGAGNEQFF	TGTGCCAGCAGCTTTAGCGGGGGGGCCGGTAATGAGCAGTTCTTC
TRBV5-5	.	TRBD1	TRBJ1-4	CASSEGFGTGVEKLFF	TGTGCCAGCAGCGAAGGTTTCGGGACAGGGGTCGAAAAACTGTTTTTT
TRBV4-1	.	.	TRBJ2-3	CASSQDNDGDISDTQYF	TGCGCCAGCAGCCAAGACAATGATGGGGACATTTCAGATACGCAGTATTTT
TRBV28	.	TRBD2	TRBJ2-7	CASSSGLYEQYF	TGTGCCAGCAGTTCGGGACTATACGAGCAGTACTTC